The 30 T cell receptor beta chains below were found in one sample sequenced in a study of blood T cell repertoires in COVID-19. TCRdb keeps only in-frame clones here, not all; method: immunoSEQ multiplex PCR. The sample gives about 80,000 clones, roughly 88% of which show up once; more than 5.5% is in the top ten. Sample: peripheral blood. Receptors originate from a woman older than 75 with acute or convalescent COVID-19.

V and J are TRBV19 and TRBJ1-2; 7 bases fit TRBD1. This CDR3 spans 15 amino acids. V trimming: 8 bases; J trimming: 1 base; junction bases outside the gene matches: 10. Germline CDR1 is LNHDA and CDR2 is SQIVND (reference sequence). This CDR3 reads CASRTQGVGNYGYTF. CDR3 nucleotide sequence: TGTGCCAGTCGAACTCAGGGGGTTGGTAACTATGGCTACACCTTC. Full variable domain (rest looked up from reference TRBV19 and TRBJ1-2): DGGITQSPKYLFRKEGQNVTLSCEQNLNHDAMYWYRQDPGQGLRLIYYSQIVNDFQKGDIAEGYSVSREKKESFPLTVTSAQKNPTAFYLCASRTQGVGNYGYTFGSGTRLTVV.

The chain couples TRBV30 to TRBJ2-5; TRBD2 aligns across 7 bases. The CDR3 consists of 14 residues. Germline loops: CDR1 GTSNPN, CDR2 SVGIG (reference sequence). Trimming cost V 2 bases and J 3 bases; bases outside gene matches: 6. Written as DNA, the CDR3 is TGTGCCTGGAGTATTGGCGGGGGAAAAGAGACCCAGTACTTC. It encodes CAWSIGGGKETQYF.

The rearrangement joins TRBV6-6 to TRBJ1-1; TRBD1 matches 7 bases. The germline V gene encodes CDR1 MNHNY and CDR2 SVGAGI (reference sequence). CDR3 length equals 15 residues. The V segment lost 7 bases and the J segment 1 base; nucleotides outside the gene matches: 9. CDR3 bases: TGTGCCAGCACGGGACGGGACAGAGAGAACACTGAAGCTTTCTTT. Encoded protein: CASTGRDRENTEAFF.

CDR3 sequence reads: CASNSVGAQTEAFF. CDR3 coding DNA: TGTGCCAGCAATTCCGTAGGGGCGCAAACTGAAGCTTTCTTT. This chain connects TRBV5-6 to TRBJ1-1; D might be TRBD1 (5 bases). V shed 6 bases and J shed 5 bases, with 17 bases lying between them. The CDR3 totals 14 residues. Germline lookup yields CDR1 SGHDT and CDR2 YYEEEE. Looking up the rest from reference TRBV5-6 and TRBJ1-1 gives the full variable domain: DAGVTQSPTHLIKTRGQQVTLRCSPKSGHDTVSWYQQALGQGPQFIFQYYEEEERQRGNFPDRFSGHQFPNYSSELNVNALLLGDSALYLCASNSVGAQTEAFFGQGTRLTVV.

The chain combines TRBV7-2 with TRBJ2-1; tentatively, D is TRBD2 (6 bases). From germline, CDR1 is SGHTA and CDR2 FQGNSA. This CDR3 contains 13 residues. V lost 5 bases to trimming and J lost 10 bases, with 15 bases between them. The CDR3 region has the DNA TGTGCCAGCAGCCTAATGCGGGGAAGGGAGCAGTTCTTC. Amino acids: CASSLMRGREQFF.

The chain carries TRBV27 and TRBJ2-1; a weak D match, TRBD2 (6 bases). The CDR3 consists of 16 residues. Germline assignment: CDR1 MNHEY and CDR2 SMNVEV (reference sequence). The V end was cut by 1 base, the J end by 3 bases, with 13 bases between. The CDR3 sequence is CASSLLLTRVYNEQFF. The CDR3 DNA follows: TGTGCCAGCAGTTTATTGCTGACTAGGGTCTACAATGAGCAGTTCTTC.

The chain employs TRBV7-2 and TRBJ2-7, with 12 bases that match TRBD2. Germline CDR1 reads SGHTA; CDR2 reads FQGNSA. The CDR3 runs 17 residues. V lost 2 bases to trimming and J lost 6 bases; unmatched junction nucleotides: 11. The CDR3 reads CASSLQASGRGLIEQYF. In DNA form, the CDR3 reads TGTGCCAGCAGCTTACAGGCTAGCGGGAGGGGCCTTATCGAGCAGTACTTC.

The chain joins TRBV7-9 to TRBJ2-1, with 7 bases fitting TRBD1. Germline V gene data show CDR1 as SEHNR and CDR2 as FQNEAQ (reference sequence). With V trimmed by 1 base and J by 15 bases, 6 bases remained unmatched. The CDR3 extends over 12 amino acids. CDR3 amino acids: CASSLDLTGVFF. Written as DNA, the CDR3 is TGTGCCAGCAGCTTAGATCTAACAGGGGTGTTCTTC.

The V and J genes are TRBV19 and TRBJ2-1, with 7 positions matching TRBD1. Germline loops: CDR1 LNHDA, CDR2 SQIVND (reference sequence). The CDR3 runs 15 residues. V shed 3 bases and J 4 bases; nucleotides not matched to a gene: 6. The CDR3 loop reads CASSIEGQSYNEQFF. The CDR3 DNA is TGTGCCAGTAGTATTGAGGGACAGTCTTACAATGAGCAGTTCTTC.

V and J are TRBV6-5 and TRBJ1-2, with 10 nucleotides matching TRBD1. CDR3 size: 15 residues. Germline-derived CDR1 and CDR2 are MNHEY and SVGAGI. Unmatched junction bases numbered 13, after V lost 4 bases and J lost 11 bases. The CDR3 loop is CASSSPGTGVGRYTF. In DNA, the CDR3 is TGTGCCAGCAGTTCTCCCGGGACAGGGGTTGGTCGGTACACCTTC.

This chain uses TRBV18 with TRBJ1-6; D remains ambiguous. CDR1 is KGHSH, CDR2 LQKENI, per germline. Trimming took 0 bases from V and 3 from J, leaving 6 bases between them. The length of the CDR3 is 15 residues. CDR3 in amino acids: CASSPPNNYNSPLHF. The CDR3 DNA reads TGTGCCAGCTCACCACCGAACAACTATAATTCACCCCTCCACTTT.

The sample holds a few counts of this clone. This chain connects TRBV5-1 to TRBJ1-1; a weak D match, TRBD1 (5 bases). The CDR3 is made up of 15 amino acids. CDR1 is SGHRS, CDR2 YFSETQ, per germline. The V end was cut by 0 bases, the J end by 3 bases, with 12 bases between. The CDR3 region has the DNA TGCGCCAGCAGCTTGGCAGGGTTTGGAGACACTGAAGCTTTCTTT. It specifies CASSLAGFGDTEAFF.

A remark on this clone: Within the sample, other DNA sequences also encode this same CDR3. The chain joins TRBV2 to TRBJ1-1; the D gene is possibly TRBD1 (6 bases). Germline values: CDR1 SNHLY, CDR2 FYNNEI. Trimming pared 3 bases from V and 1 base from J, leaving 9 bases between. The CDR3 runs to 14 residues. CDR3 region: CASSEGRGNTEAFF. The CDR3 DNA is TGTGCCAGCAGTGAGGGCAGGGGGAACACTGAAGCTTTCTTT.

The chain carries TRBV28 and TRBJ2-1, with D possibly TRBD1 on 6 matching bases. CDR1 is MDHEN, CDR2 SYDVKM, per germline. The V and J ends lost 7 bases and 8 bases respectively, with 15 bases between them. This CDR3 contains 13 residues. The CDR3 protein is CASMDTGLDEQFF. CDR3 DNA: TGTGCCAGCATGGATACAGGGTTGGATGAGCAGTTCTTC.

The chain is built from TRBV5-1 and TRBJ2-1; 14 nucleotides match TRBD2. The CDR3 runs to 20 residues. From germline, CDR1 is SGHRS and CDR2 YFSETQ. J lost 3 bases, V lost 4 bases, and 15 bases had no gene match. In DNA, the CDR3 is TGCGCCAGCAGCCCTTCGTTGCCCAGACTAGCGGGAGGGTACTACAATGAGCAGTTCTTC. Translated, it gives CASSPSLPRLAGGYYNEQFF.

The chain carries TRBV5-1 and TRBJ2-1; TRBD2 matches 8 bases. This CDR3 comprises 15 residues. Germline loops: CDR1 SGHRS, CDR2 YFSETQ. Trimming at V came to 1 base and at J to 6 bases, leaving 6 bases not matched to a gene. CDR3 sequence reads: CASSLMTSVGNEQFF. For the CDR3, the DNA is TGCGCCAGCAGCTTGATGACTAGCGTAGGCAATGAGCAGTTCTTC.

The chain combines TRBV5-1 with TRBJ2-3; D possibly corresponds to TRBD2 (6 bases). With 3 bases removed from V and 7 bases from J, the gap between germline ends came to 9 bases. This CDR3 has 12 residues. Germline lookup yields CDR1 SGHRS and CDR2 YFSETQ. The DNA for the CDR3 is TGCGCCAGCAGCTCGACTAGGTATACGCAGTATTTT. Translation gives CASSSTRYTQYF.

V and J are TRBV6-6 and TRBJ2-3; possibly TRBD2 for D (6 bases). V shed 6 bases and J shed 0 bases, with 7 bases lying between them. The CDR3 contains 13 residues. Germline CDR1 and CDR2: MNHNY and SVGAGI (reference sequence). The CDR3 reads CASRRESTDTQYF. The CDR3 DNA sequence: TGTGCCAGCAGGCGGGAAAGCACAGATACGCAGTATTTT.

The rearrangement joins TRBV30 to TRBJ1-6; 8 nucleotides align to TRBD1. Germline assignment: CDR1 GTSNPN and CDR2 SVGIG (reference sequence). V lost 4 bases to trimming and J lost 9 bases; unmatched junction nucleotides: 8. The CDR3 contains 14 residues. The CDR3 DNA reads TGTGCCTGGATGAAGGCAGGGGGCAGTTCACCCCTCCACTTT. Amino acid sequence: CAWMKAGGSSPLHF.

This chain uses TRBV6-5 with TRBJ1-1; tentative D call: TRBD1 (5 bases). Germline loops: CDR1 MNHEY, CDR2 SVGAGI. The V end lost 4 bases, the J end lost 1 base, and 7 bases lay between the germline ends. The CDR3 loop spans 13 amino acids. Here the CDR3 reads CASSLGGNTEAFF. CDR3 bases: TGTGCCAGCAGTTTGGGGGGGAACACTGAAGCTTTCTTT.

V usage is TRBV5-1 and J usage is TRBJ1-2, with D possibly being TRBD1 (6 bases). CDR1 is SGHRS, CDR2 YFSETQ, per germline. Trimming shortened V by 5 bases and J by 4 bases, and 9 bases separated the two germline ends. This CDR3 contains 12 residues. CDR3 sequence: CASRPDSYGYTF. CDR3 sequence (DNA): TGCGCCAGCAGACCGGACAGCTATGGCTACACCTTC.

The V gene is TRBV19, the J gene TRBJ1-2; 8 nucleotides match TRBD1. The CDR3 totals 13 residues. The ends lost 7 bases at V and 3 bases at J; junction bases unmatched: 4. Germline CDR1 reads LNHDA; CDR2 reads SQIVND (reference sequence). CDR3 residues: CASTGGLDYGYTF. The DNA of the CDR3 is TGTGCCAGTACAGGGGGCCTGGACTATGGCTACACCTTC. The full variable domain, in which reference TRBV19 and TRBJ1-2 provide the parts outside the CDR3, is DGGITQSPKYLFRKEGQNVTLSCEQNLNHDAMYWYRQDPGQGLRLIYYSQIVNDFQKGDIAEGYSVSREKKESFPLTVTSAQKNPTAFYLCASTGGLDYGYTFGSGTRLTVV.

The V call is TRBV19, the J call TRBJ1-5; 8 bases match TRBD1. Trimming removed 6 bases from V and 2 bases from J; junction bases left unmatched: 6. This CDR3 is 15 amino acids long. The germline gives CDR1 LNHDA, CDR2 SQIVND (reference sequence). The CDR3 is CASSTGQGGNQPQHF. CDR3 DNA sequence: TGTGCCAGTAGCACAGGACAGGGCGGCAATCAGCCCCAGCATTTT.

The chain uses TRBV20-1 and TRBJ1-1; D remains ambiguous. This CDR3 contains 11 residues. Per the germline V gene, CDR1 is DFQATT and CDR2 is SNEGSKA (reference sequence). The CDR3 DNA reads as TGCAGCGCCCAGCGGGACACTGAAGCTTTCTTT. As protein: CSAQRDTEAFF.

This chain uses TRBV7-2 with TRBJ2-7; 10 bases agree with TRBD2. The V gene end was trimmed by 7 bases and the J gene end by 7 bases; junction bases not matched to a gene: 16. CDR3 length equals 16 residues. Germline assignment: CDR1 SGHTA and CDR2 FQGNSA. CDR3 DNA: TGTGCCAGCACCCTCTCTGAGCGGGGGGGCCGGGAGGAGCAGTACTTC. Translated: CASTLSERGGREEQYF.

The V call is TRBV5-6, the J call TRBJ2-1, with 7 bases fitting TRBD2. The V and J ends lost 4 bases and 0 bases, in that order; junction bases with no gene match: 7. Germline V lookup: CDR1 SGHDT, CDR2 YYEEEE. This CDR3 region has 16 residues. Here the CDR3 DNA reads TGTGCCAGCAGCCCGGCAGCGGGAAGCTCCTACAATGAGCAGTTCTTC. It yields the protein CASSPAAGSSYNEQFF.

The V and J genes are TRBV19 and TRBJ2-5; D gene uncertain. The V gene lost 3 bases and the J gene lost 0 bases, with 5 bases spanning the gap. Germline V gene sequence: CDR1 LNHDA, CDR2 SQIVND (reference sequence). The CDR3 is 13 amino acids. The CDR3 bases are TGTGCCAGTAGTATGACATACCAAGAGACCCAGTACTTC. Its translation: CASSMTYQETQYF.

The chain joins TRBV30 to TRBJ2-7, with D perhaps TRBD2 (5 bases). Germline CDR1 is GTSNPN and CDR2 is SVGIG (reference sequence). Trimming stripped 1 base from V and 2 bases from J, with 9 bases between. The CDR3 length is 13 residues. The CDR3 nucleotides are TGTGCCTGGAGTGGCGGGCTAGCCTACGAGCAGTACTTC. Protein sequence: CAWSGGLAYEQYF.

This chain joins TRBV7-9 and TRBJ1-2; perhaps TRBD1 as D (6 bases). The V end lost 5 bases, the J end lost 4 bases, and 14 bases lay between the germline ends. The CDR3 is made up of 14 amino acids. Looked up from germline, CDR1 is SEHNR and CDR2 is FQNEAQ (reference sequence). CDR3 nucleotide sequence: TGTGCCAGCAGCCCAGAGACAGGACCCTATGGCTACACCTTC. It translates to CASSPETGPYGYTF.

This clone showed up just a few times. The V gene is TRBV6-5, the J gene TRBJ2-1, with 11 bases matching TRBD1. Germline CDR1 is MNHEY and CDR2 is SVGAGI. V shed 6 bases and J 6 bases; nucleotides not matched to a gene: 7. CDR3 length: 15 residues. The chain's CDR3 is CASSKPGQGVNEQFF. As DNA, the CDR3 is TGTGCCAGCAGCAAACCGGGACAGGGGGTCAATGAGCAGTTCTTC.